One and the same sample provided the 16 T cell receptor beta chains below, sequenced in a study of siplizumab effects on memory and regulatory T cells. Assay used: immunoSEQ multiplex PCR; TCRdb lists only in-frame clones, some missing. The sample has over 100,000 clones, 85% to 95% seen once. The source material was non-Treg CD4+ T cells sorted from blood. The receptors were gathered from a human donor in good health.

This clone was seen more than once but under ten times. J is TRBJ1-2 and V is TRBV7-9, with unresolved D. This CDR3 has 15 amino acids. Germline-derived CDR1 and CDR2 are SEHNR and FQNEAQ (reference sequence). Trimming pared 3 bases from V and 8 bases from J, leaving 19 bases between. CDR3 DNA sequence: TGTGCCAGCAGCTTCCCCCAGACGGTGACGGACGGCTACACCTTC. This codes for CASSFPQTVTDGYTF. The full variable domain, completed using reference TRBV7-9 and TRBJ1-2, is DTGVSQNPRHKITKRGQNVTFRCDPISEHNRLYWYRQTLGQGPEFLTYFQNEAQLEKSRLLSDRFSAERPKGSFSTLEIQRTEQGDSAMYLCASSFPQTVTDGYTFGSGTRLTVV.

The chain uses TRBV14 and TRBJ2-7; 9 bases align to TRBD1. V lost 0 bases and J lost 3; bases outside the gene matches: 9. This CDR3 is 17 amino acids long. CDR1 and CDR2 (germline): SGHDN, FVKESK. CDR3: CASSQEWGTGINYEQYF. The DNA for the CDR3 is TGTGCCAGCAGCCAAGAGTGGGGGACAGGGATTAACTACGAGCAGTACTTC.

V gene TRBV7-3 combines with J gene TRBJ2-2, with 8 bases fitting TRBD2. The CDR3 sequence is 17 residues long. CDR1 SGHTA and CDR2 FQGTGA come from the germline V gene. V was pared by 3 bases and J by 2 bases, with 8 bases of the junction left unmatched. CDR3 bases: TGTGCCAGCAGCTTCCTTAGCGGGGCCCCAAACACCGGGGAGCTGTTTTTT. This translates into CASSFLSGAPNTGELFF.

The count of this clone is one. This rearrangement joins TRBV7-9 to TRBJ1-2; D uncertain. Germline CDR1 and CDR2: SEHNR and FQNEAQ (reference sequence). Between the trimmed V and J ends, which lost 5 bases and 5 bases, there was a span of 9 bases. The CDR3 has 12 residues. In DNA form, the CDR3 reads TGTGCCAGCAGCCCCACGGGTTATGGCTACACCTTC. This codes for CASSPTGYGYTF.

The chain uses TRBV18 and TRBJ2-7; tentatively, D is TRBD2 (5 bases). This CDR3 has 13 residues. Germline-derived CDR1 and CDR2 are KGHSH and LQKENI. V gave up 3 bases and J gave up 3 bases, with 9 bases separating them. The CDR3 sequence is CASSPGIDYEQYF. In DNA, the CDR3 is TGTGCCAGCTCACCCGGGATAGACTACGAGCAGTACTTC. The complete variable domain, with remaining parts taken from reference TRBV18 and TRBJ2-7, reads NAGVMQNPRHLVRRRGQEARLRCSPMKGHSHVYWYRQLPEEGLKFMVYLQKENIIDESGMPKERFSAEFPKEGPSILRIQQVVRGDSAAYFCASSPGIDYEQYFGPGTRLTVT.

V usage is TRBV29-1 and J usage is TRBJ2-1; D is ambiguous. CDR1 SQVTM and CDR2 ANQGSEA come from the germline V gene. CDR3 length: 11 residues. The V and J ends lost 3 bases and 4 bases respectively, with 4 bases between them. CDR3 DNA sequence: TGCAGCGTTGACAGGTACAATGAGCAGTTCTTC. It yields the protein CSVDRYNEQFF.

The J gene is TRBJ1-6, the V gene TRBV6-4; D call uncertain. CDR1 MRHNA and CDR2 SNTAGT come from the germline V gene. V was pared by 6 bases and J by 7 bases, with 13 bases between. This CDR3 contains 14 residues. The CDR3 loop is CASRPDNQNSPLHF. The DNA of the CDR3 is TGTGCCAGCAGACCAGACAACCAGAATTCACCCCTCCACTTT.

On this clone: This sample also contains other DNA sequences that code for the same CDR3. This sequence joins TRBV18 and TRBJ1-5; D gene ambiguous. Germline values: CDR1 KGHSH, CDR2 LQKENI. The V gene lost 3 bases and the J gene lost 2 bases, with 8 bases spanning the gap. This CDR3 is built from 14 residues. The CDR3 nucleotides read TGTGCCAGCTCACCGAGCTCTGGCAATCAGCCCCAGCATTTT. It yields the protein CASSPSSGNQPQHF.

In DNA form, the CDR3 reads TGCGCCAGCGCGGACCCGCCCAGGCGAGATACGCAGTATTTT. This sequence encodes CASADPPRRDTQYF. The J gene is TRBJ2-3, the V gene TRBV4-1; unclear D gene. Per germline, CDR1 MGHRA and CDR2 YSYEKL. Trimming stripped 8 bases from V and 5 bases from J, with 17 bases between. The CDR3 extends over 14 amino acids.

DNA for the CDR3: TGCGCCAGCAGCTTAGGACCGCGAGAGACCCAGTACTTC. It is translated as CASSLGPRETQYF. The chain joins TRBV4-1 to TRBJ2-5; D is undetermined. Trimming took 5 bases from V and 4 from J, leaving 11 bases between them. Looked up from germline, CDR1 is MGHRA and CDR2 is YSYEKL. The CDR3 spans 13 residues.

Written as DNA, the CDR3 is TGTGCCAGCAGTGACCTGGGACAGGGGTGGTACGAGCAGTACTTC. It codes for CASSDLGQGWYEQYF. This chain connects TRBV25-1 to TRBJ2-7; 10 nucleotides match TRBD1. The trim removed 3 bases at V and 4 bases at J, leaving 6 bases unmatched. Looked up from germline, CDR1 is MGHDK and CDR2 is SYGVNS. The CDR3 extends over 15 amino acids.

The genes are TRBV2 and TRBJ2-5, with 10 bases lining up with TRBD2. Germline assignment: CDR1 SNHLY and CDR2 FYNNEI. Unmatched junction bases numbered 6, after V lost 7 bases and J lost 4 bases. The CDR3 is made up of 14 amino acids. Written as DNA, the CDR3 is TGTGCCAGCATAACTAGCGGGACCAGAGAGACCCAGTACTTC. Its protein product is CASITSGTRETQYF.

This rearrangement joins TRBV6-5 to TRBJ2-5; 8 bases line up with TRBD1. Germline CDR1 and CDR2: MNHEY and SVGAGI. The junction had 2 bases not matched to a gene; V was cut back by 6 bases and J by 5 bases. CDR3 size: 12 residues. The CDR3 is CASSRGRETQYF. The CDR3 nucleotides are TGTGCCAGCAGCAGGGGGCGGGAGACCCAGTACTTC.

This sequence joins TRBV7-3 and TRBJ1-2; D remains unclear. From germline, CDR1 is SGHTA and CDR2 FQGTGA. The length of the CDR3 is 14 residues. Deletions cut 2 bases from V and 6 bases from J, with 13 bases between. Here the CDR3 DNA reads TGTGCCAGCAGCTTATCTCCGGATGATAATGGCTACACCTTC. It encodes CASSLSPDDNGYTF.

The rearrangement joins TRBV7-2 to TRBJ1-5; D remains unclear. The V and J ends lost 4 bases and 4 bases respectively, with 14 bases between them. CDR1 and CDR2 (germline): SGHTA, FQGNSA. This CDR3 has 15 amino acids. The CDR3 here is CASSSTRGSNQPQHF. CDR3 bases: TGTGCCAGCAGCTCAACCCGGGGTTCGAATCAGCCCCAGCATTTT.

The gene calls are TRBV12-5 and TRBJ2-2; no reliable D call. V lost 0 bases to trimming and J lost 3 bases, with 11 bases between them. Germline V gives CDR1 LGHNT, CDR2 FRNRAP. The CDR3 has 16 amino acids. The CDR3 region is CASGLVIGQYTGELFF. As DNA, the CDR3 is TGTGCTAGTGGTTTGGTAATCGGGCAGTACACCGGGGAGCTGTTTTTT.